These 31 T cell receptor beta chains were sequenced from one sample in a study of beta chain features in type 1 diabetes (dated by TCRdb to between 2018 and 2020). Results and caveats for the whole study, not just this receptor: A moderate but significant shortening of TCRB CDR3 length was observed in type 1 diabetes patients in all four CD4+ subsets.

These receptors are not linked to any known antigen. The method behind the library was the immunoSEQ multiplex PCR assay. The entire amount of isolated RNA was reverse transcribed using the High Capacity cDNA Reverse Transcription Kit, so the sequenced TCRB transcripts were expressed ones. TCRdb limited this immuneACCESS table to in-frame rearrangements with V and J called. A share of clones is missing; checked studies link under half to unresolved V genes, and the rest is unexplained. This sample comprises approximately 730,000 clones, under 15% of them detected only once. The ten top clones hold approximately 0.02% of the sample. The material sequenced was naive CD4+ T cells from blood. Taken with the paper, the label for cell subset or site translates to: true naive CD4+ T cells. These receptors came from a man aged 18-30 years with type 1 diabetes.

The rearrangement uses TRBV6-5 and TRBJ1-1; 9 bases line up with TRBD1. This CDR3 contains 15 residues. Germline CDR1 MNHEY, CDR2 SVGAGI. The V and J ends lost 5 bases and 6 bases, in that order; junction bases with no gene match: 10. For the CDR3, the DNA is TGTGCCAGCAGTATTGACCCGGGACAGGGAGCTGAAGCTTTCTTT. This encodes CASSIDPGQGAEAFF.

Remarks on this clone: Other nucleotide sequences from this sample produce the same CDR3. CDR3: CASSVSDTQYF. The CDR3 DNA reads as TGTGCCAGCAGTGTATCAGATACGCAGTATTTT. The chain links TRBV2 to TRBJ2-3; D ambiguous. Trimming pared 4 bases from V and 4 bases from J, leaving 3 bases between. The CDR3 runs to 11 residues. The V gene's germline CDR1 is SNHLY and CDR2 FYNNEI.

The V gene is TRBV28, the J gene TRBJ2-7; possible D gene TRBD1, 5 bases. V lost 5 bases and J lost 4, with 12 bases in between. Germline values: CDR1 MDHEN, CDR2 SYDVKM. This CDR3 spans 13 amino acids. The CDR3 sequence: CASSPSSGYEQYF. The CDR3, as DNA: TGTGCCAGCAGTCCCAGTTCAGGGTACGAGCAGTACTTC.

This clone occurred a few times. CDR3 in DNA: TGTGCCAGCAGCCAAGAAAGGACAGGAGCAAGGAAGGCTTTCTTT. Protein product: CASSQERTGARKAFF. This chain links TRBV14 with TRBJ1-1; 7 bases fit TRBD1. The CDR3 runs 15 residues. Germline V gene data show CDR1 as SGHDN and CDR2 as FVKESK. V lost 0 bases to trimming and J lost 11 bases; unmatched junction nucleotides: 12.

This clone has more than one count but fewer than ten. The chain has TRBV4-1 and TRBJ1-1, with TRBD1 identical over 8 bases. J gave up 4 bases and V 1 base, and 11 bases lay outside the gene matches. Germline V gene sequence: CDR1 MGHRA, CDR2 YSYEKL. The CDR3 runs 17 residues. The CDR3 is CASSQGFPGGKGTEAFF. The CDR3 nucleotides are TGCGCCAGCAGCCAAGGGTTTCCAGGGGGCAAGGGCACTGAAGCTTTCTTT.

The rearrangement uses TRBV30 and TRBJ2-7, with TRBD1 matching over 9 bases. Per germline, CDR1 GTSNPN and CDR2 SVGIG (reference sequence). V shed 1 base, J shed 5 bases, and the junction held 0 bases outside the gene matches. The CDR3 length is 12 residues. The CDR3 reads CAWSGDRDEQYF. CDR3 sequence (DNA): TGTGCCTGGAGTGGGGACAGGGACGAGCAGTACTTC.

J is TRBJ1-6 and V is TRBV27, with 7 bases aligning to TRBD1. The CDR3 runs to 14 residues. The germline V gene has CDR1 MNHEY and CDR2 SMNVEV (reference sequence). The J segment lost 7 bases and the V segment lost 4 bases, leaving 4 bases of the junction unmatched. CDR3: CASSSTGLNSPLHF. The CDR3 DNA is TGTGCCAGCAGTTCGACAGGGCTGAATTCACCCCTCCACTTT.

The table lists this clone with a few counts. The rearrangement joins TRBV7-2 to TRBJ2-1; 8 nucleotides line up with TRBD1. V dropped 5 bases and J dropped 5; count of bases not matched to a gene: 8. The CDR3 has 15 residues. In germline, CDR1 is SGHTA, CDR2 FQGNSA. The CDR3 DNA reads TGTGCCAGCAGCCTTTCCCGGGACAGGCACAATGAGCAGTTCTTC. It yields the protein CASSLSRDRHNEQFF. Full variable domain (remainder filled in from reference TRBV7-2 and TRBJ2-1): GAGVSQSPSNKVTEKGKDVELRCDPISGHTALYWYRQSLGQGLEFLIYFQGNSAPDKSGLPSDRFSAERTGGSVSTLTIQRTQQEDSAVYLCASSLSRDRHNEQFFGPGTRLTVL.

This clone was observed a few times. The chain is built from TRBV18 and TRBJ2-5; unclear D gene. CDR1 KGHSH and CDR2 LQKENI come from the germline V gene. This CDR3 is 13 amino acids long. Deletions cut 1 base from V and 3 bases from J, with 6 bases between. CDR3 residues: CASSPQEKETQYF. CDR3 sequence (DNA): TGTGCCAGCTCACCACAGGAAAAAGAGACCCAGTACTTC.

The chain is built from TRBV5-4 and TRBJ2-3; a possible D gene is TRBD2 (5 bases). The CDR3 loop spans 14 amino acids. The V gene's germline CDR1 is SGHNT and CDR2 YYREEE (reference sequence). V gave up 4 bases and J gave up 5 bases, with 14 bases separating them. CDR3 amino acids: CASSLDSSQDTQYF. The CDR3 nucleotides are TGTGCCAGCAGCCTGGACTCTTCCCAAGATACGCAGTATTTT.

To note about this clone: This specimen includes other DNA sequences encoding the same CDR3. The chain joins TRBV9 to TRBJ1-4; no clear D gene. CDR1 and CDR2 (germline): SGDLS, YYNGEE. This CDR3 comprises 13 residues. V was clipped by 0 bases and J by 4 bases, with 4 bases between them. CDR3 residues: CASSVASNEKLFF. CDR3 coding DNA: TGTGCCAGCAGCGTAGCCAGTAATGAAAAACTGTTTTTT.

This clone appeared a few times. V gene TRBV7-2 combines with J gene TRBJ2-5; D gene unclear. Trimming cost V 5 bases and J 7 bases, with 8 bases left between them. Germline values: CDR1 SGHTA, CDR2 FQGNSA. This CDR3 is built from 11 residues. For the CDR3, the DNA is TGTGCCAGCAGCGGCATGGGGACCCAGTACTTC. Protein sequence: CASSGMGTQYF.

The rearrangement uses TRBV20-1 and TRBJ1-3, with a weak D call TRBD1 (6 bases). Trimming pared 5 bases from V and 9 bases from J, leaving 11 bases between. Germline V lookup: CDR1 DFQATT, CDR2 SNEGSKA (reference sequence). This CDR3 contains 11 residues. The CDR3 loop is CSAGGQGTIYF. The CDR3 region has the DNA TGCAGTGCTGGGGGGCAGGGCACCATATATTTT.

In its sample, this clone was seen once. This chain uses TRBV7-3 with TRBJ2-2; 7 bases fit TRBD2. The CDR3 consists of 14 residues. The germline gives CDR1 SGHTA, CDR2 FQGTGA. Trimming took 2 bases from V and 7 from J; bases not matched to a gene: 4. The CDR3 is CASSLGASGGELFF. The CDR3 DNA reads as TGTGCCAGCAGCTTAGGTGCTAGCGGCGGGGAGCTGTTTTTT.

The CDR3 spells CAISERHDGGEQFF. The CDR3 DNA is TGTGCCATCAGTGAGAGGCATGACGGCGGTGAGCAGTTCTTC. V gene TRBV10-3 combines with J gene TRBJ2-1, with D unclear. Looked up from germline, CDR1 is ENHRY and CDR2 is SYGVKD. The CDR3 has 14 amino acids. V lost 2 bases to trimming and J lost 9 bases, with 14 bases between them.

This clone has a handful of counts. J is TRBJ1-2 and V is TRBV6-5, with D hard to call. The CDR3 totals 15 residues. Trimming pared 0 bases from V and 4 bases from J, leaving 12 bases between. Germline CDR1 and CDR2: MNHEY and SVGAGI. CDR3 residues: CASSYSDARGYGYTF. CDR3 coding DNA: TGTGCCAGCAGTTACTCGGACGCTCGAGGCTATGGCTACACCTTC.

This clone has a handful of counts. The chain joins TRBV19 to TRBJ1-5, with a possible D match to TRBD1 (5 bases). Germline V gives CDR1 LNHDA, CDR2 SQIVND (reference sequence). This CDR3 spans 15 amino acids. V was shortened by 4 bases and J by 6 bases, with 16 bases between the two germline ends. The CDR3 DNA sequence: TGTGCCAGTAGTAGGGGGATTGGCACCGGTCAGCCCCAGCATTTT. Encoded protein: CASSRGIGTGQPQHF.

The rearrangement joins TRBV5-1 to TRBJ2-2, with 7 bases identical to TRBD2. With V trimmed by 0 bases and J by 8 bases, 7 bases remained unmatched. The CDR3 sequence is 15 residues long. The germline V gene encodes CDR1 SGHRS and CDR2 YFSETQ. CDR3 residues: CASSLDSQREGELFF. CDR3 bases: TGCGCCAGCAGCTTGGATTCCCAGCGGGAAGGGGAGCTGTTTTTT.

The chain has TRBV2 and TRBJ1-4; 7 nucleotides line up with TRBD1. The V gene end was trimmed by 6 bases and the J gene end by 2 bases; junction bases not matched to a gene: 6. CDR1 and CDR2 from the germline V gene are SNHLY and FYNNEI. This CDR3 spans 15 amino acids. DNA of the CDR3: TGTGCCAGCAGCGGTCCGACAGGGACTAATGAAAAACTGTTTTTT. Protein: CASSGPTGTNEKLFF.

This clone has only a few counts. The chain has TRBV10-3 and TRBJ2-7; D remains ambiguous. Trimming took off 2 bases at V and 6 bases at J, with 17 bases between the two ends. Germline values: CDR1 ENHRY, CDR2 SYGVKD. The length of the CDR3 is 15 residues. Written as DNA, the CDR3 is TGTGCCATCAGTGAGGCGGCAGGCGGAGATGGCGAGCAGTACTTC. Its translation: CAISEAAGGDGEQYF.

Only a few counts were recorded for this clone. V is TRBV7-2 and J is TRBJ2-1; D remains unclear. V dropped 1 base and J dropped 12 bases, with 16 bases sitting between them. Germline assignment: CDR1 SGHTA and CDR2 FQGNSA. CDR3 size: 14 residues. The CDR3 DNA reads as TGTGCCAGCAGCTTAGTCGATGGCGGTGTTTCGCAGTTCTTC. Protein product: CASSLVDGGVSQFF. Complete variable domain (other parts from reference TRBV7-2 and TRBJ2-1): GAGVSQSPSNKVTEKGKDVELRCDPISGHTALYWYRQSLGQGLEFLIYFQGNSAPDKSGLPSDRFSAERTGGSVSTLTIQRTQQEDSAVYLCASSLVDGGVSQFFGPGTRLTVL.

Only a few counts were recorded for this clone. The chain carries TRBV7-6 and TRBJ2-4, with a possible D match to TRBD1 (6 bases). The germline V gene encodes CDR1 SGHVS and CDR2 FNYEAQ. V was shortened by 11 bases and J by 8 bases, with 13 bases between the two germline ends. CDR3 size: 11 residues. The CDR3 protein is CASARGDIQYF. In nucleotides, the CDR3 is TGTGCCTCGGCCAGGGGTGACATTCAGTACTTC.

The chain couples TRBV11-2 to TRBJ2-3, with no clear D. Germline V gene sequence: CDR1 SGHAT, CDR2 FQNNGV. The CDR3 is made up of 17 amino acids. Trimming left V 0 bases short and J 1 base short, with 14 bases between. CDR3 protein: CASSLEAAQLRTDTQYF. The CDR3 DNA is TGTGCCAGCAGCTTAGAGGCTGCTCAACTTCGCACAGATACGCAGTATTTT. Looking up the rest from reference TRBV11-2 and TRBJ2-3 gives the full variable domain: EAGVAQSPRYKIIEKRQSVAFWCNPISGHATLYWYQQILGQGPKLLIQFQNNGVVDDSQLPKDRFSAERLKGVDSTLKIQPAKLEDSAVYLCASSLEAAQLRTDTQYFGPGTRLTVL.

This chain connects TRBV2 to TRBJ2-7; 9 nucleotides align to TRBD1. Germline CDR1 SNHLY, CDR2 FYNNEI. With V trimmed by 6 bases and J by 3 bases, 6 bases remained unmatched. The CDR3 has 14 residues. CDR3: CASSGQGSVYEQYF. DNA for the CDR3: TGTGCCAGCAGCGGACAGGGGTCGGTCTACGAGCAGTACTTC.

Of note for this clone: The same CDR3 can be traced to other DNA sequences in this sample. DNA of the CDR3: TGCGCCAGCAGCCAAGAAGGTTATGGCTACACCTTC. It codes for CASSQEGYGYTF. The chain carries TRBV4-1 and TRBJ1-2; D is undetermined. Trimming took 0 bases from V and 5 from J, leaving 4 bases between them. The germline V gene has CDR1 MGHRA and CDR2 YSYEKL. The CDR3 is 12 residues long.

The chain employs TRBV10-3 and TRBJ2-5, with TRBD1 identical over 7 bases. This CDR3 comprises 13 residues. Germline V gene sequence: CDR1 ENHRY, CDR2 SYGVKD. The J segment lost 3 bases and the V segment lost 8 bases, leaving 6 bases of the junction unmatched. The CDR3 is CAIGNTGEETQYF. The CDR3 coding sequence is TGTGCCATCGGAAATACAGGGGAAGAGACCCAGTACTTC.

J is TRBJ1-4 and V is TRBV30, with D unresolved. Trimming stripped 0 bases from V and 8 bases from J, with 13 bases between. CDR3 length equals 14 residues. Germline V CDR1 and CDR2: GTSNPN, SVGIG (reference sequence). The CDR3 is CAWSVQTGGEKLFF. CDR3 nucleotide sequence: TGTGCCTGGAGTGTACAGACGGGAGGGGAAAAACTGTTTTTT. Using reference TRBV30 and TRBJ1-4 for the parts outside the CDR3, the full variable domain is SQTIHQWPATLVQPVGSPLSLECTVEGTSNPNLYWYRQAAGRGLQLLFYSVGIGQISSEVPQNLSASRPQDRQFILSSKKLLLSDSGFYLCAWSVQTGGEKLFFGSGTQLSVL.

The chain employs TRBV4-1 and TRBJ2-3, with D unresolved. V lost 1 base and J 2 bases, leaving 7 bases between the germline ends. The CDR3 has 14 amino acids. Looked up from germline, CDR1 is MGHRA and CDR2 is YSYEKL. The CDR3 region has the DNA TGCGCCAGCAGCCAAGGGACCATCACAGATACGCAGTATTTT. Amino acid sequence: CASSQGTITDTQYF.

This clone was detected only a few times. The chain carries TRBV6-5 and TRBJ1-4; the D is unclear. The CDR3 has 15 residues. Germline CDR1 MNHEY, CDR2 SVGAGI. Trimming removed 2 bases from V and 5 bases from J, with 12 bases in between. The CDR3 region is CASSYSVQMNEKLFF. The CDR3, as DNA: TGTGCCAGCAGTTACAGCGTACAGATGAATGAAAAACTGTTTTTT.

The chain employs TRBV11-2 and TRBJ2-7; weak D call: TRBD2 (5 bases). The CDR3 covers 16 residues. V lost 5 bases to trimming and J lost 3 bases, with 20 bases between them. CDR1 and CDR2 (germline): SGHAT, FQNNGV. The CDR3 nucleotides are TGTGCCAGCAGCCCCTTGCGAGGGAAGGAGATCTACGAGCAGTACTTC. Amino acids: CASSPLRGKEIYEQYF.

This clone has a handful of counts. J is TRBJ2-5 and V is TRBV6-6; 8 nucleotides match TRBD1. Trimming took 7 bases from V and 2 from J; bases not matched to a gene: 6. Germline V gene data show CDR1 as MNHNY and CDR2 as SVGAGI (reference sequence). CDR3 size: 14 residues. This CDR3 reads CASIDRGEQETQYF. CDR3 sequence (DNA): TGTGCCAGCATCGACAGGGGCGAACAAGAGACCCAGTACTTC.